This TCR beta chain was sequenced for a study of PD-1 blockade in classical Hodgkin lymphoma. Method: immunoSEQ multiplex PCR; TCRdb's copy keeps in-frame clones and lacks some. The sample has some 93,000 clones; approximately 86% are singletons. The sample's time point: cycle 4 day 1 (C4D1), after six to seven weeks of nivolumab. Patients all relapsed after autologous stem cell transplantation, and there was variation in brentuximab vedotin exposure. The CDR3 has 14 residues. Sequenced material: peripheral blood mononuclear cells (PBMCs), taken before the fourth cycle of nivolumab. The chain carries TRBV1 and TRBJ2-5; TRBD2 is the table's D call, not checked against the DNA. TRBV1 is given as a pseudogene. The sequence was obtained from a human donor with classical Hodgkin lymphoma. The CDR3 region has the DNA TGCACCAGCAGCCAAGAAGGAGGGCGGGGGACCCAGTACTTC. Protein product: CTSSQEGGRGTQYF.